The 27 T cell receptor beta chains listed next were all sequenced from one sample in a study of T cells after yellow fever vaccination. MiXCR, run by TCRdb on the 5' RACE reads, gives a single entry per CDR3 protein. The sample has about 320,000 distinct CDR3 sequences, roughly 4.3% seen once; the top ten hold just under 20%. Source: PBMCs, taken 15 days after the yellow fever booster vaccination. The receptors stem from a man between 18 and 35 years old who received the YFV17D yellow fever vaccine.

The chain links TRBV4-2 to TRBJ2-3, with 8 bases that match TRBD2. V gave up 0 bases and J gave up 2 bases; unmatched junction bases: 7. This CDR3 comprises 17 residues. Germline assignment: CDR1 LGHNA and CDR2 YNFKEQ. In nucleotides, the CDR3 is TGTGCCAGCAGCCAAGAAGCCACTAGCGGTTACACAGATACGCAGTATTTT. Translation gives CASSQEATSGYTDTQYF.

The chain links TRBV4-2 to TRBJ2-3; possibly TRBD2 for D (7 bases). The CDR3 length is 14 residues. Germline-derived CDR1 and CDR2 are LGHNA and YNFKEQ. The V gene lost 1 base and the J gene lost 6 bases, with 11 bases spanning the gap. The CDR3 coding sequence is TGTGCCAGCAGCCAAGTGGGGGGGGGCGATACGCAGTATTTT. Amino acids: CASSQVGGGDTQYF.

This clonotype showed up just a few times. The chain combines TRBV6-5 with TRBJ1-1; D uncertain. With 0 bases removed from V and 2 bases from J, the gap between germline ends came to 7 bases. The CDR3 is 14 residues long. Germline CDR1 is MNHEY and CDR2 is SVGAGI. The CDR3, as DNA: TGTGCCAGCAGTTACTCACCACTCAACACTGAAGCTTTCTTT. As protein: CASSYSPLNTEAFF.

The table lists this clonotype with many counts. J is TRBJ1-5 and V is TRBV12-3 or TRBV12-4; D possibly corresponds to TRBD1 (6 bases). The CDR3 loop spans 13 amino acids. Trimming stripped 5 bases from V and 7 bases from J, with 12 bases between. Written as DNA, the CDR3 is TGTGCCAGCAGTGTCAGGGGAGGCCAGCCCCAGCATTTT. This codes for CASSVRGGQPQHF.

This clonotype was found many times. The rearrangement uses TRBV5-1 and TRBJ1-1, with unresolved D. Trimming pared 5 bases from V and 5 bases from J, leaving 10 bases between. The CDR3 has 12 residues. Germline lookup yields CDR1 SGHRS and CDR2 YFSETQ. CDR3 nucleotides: TGCGCCAGCAGGCTCGGCGGGACTGAAGCTTTCTTT. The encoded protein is CASRLGGTEAFF.

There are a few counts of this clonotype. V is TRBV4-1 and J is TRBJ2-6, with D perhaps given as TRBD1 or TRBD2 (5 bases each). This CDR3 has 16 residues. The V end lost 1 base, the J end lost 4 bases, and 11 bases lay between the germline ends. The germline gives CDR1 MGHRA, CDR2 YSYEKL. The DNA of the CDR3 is TGCGCCAGCAGCCAAGGAGGGGCGAGGGGGGCCAACGTCCTGACTTTC. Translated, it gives CASSQGGARGANVLTF.

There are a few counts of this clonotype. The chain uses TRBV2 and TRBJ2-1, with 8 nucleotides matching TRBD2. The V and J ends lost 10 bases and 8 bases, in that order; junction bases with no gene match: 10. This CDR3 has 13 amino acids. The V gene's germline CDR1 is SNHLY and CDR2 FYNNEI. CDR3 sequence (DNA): TGTGCCACCCGGGGGAGTAGCGGGGATGAGCAGTTCTTC. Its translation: CATRGSSGDEQFF.

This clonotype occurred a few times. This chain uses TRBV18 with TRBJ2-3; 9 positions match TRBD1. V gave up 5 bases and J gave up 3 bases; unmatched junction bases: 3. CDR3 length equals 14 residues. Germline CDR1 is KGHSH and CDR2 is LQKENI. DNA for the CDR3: TGTGCCAGCTCAACGACAGGGGGAACAGATACGCAGTATTTT. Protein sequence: CASSTTGGTDTQYF.

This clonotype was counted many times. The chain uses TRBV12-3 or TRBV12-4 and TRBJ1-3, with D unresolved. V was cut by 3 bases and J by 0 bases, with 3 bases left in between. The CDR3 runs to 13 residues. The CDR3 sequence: CASSFSSGNTIYF. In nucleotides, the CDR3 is TGTGCCAGCAGTTTCAGCTCTGGAAACACCATATATTTT.

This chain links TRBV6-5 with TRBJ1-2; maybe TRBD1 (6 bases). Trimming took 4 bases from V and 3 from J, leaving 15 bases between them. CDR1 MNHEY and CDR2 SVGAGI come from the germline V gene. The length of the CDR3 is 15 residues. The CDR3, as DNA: TGTGCCAGCAGTTTCGGACGGGGGGGGCACTATGGCTACACCTTC. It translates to CASSFGRGGHYGYTF.

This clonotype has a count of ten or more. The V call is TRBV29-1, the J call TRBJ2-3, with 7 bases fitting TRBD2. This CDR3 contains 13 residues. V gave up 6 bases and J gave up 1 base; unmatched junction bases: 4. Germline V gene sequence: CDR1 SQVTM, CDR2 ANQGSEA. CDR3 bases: TGCAGCGTATCACTAGCGCGCACAGATACGCAGTATTTT. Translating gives CSVSLARTDTQYF.

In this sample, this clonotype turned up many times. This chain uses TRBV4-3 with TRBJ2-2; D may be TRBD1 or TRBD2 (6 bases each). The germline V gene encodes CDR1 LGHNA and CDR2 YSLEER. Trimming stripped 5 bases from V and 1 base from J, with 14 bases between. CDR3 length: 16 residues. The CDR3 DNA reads TGCGCCAGCAGCTACGGAGGGGGGAGGAACACCGGGGAGCTGTTTTTT. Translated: CASSYGGGRNTGELFF.

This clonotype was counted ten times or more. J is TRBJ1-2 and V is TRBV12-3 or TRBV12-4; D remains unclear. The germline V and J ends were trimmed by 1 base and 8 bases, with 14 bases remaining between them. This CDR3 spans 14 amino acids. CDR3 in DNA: TGTGCCAGCAGTTTAGACGGGTTCTGGGGAGGCTACACCTTC. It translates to CASSLDGFWGGYTF.

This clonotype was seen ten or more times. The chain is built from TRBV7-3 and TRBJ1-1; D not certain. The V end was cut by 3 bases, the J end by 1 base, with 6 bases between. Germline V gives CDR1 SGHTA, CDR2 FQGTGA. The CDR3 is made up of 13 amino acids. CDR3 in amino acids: CASSLFQNTEAFF. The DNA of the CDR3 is TGTGCCAGCAGCTTGTTCCAGAACACTGAAGCTTTCTTT.

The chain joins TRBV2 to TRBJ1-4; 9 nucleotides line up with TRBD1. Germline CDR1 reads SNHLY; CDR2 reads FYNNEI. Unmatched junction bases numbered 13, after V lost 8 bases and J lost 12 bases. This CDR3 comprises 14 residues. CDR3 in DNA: TGTGCCAGCGGGGAACAGGGGGCCAAGGAGGAACTGTTTTTT. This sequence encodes CASGEQGAKEELFF.

The CDR3 is CASSYQPQETQYF. The CDR3 region has the DNA TGTGCCAGCAGCTACCAACCCCAAGAGACCCAGTACTTC. The rearrangement uses TRBV7-2 and TRBJ2-5, with D unresolved. The germline CDR1 and CDR2 sequences are SGHTA and FQGNSA. V gave up 4 bases and J gave up 1 base, with 7 bases separating them. This CDR3 is 13 amino acids long.

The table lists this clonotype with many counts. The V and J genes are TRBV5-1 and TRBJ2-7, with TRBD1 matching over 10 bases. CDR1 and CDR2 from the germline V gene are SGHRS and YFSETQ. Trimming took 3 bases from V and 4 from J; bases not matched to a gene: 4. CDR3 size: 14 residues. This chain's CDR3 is CASSSGTGAYEQYF. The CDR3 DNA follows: TGCGCCAGCAGCTCCGGGACAGGGGCGTACGAGCAGTACTTC.

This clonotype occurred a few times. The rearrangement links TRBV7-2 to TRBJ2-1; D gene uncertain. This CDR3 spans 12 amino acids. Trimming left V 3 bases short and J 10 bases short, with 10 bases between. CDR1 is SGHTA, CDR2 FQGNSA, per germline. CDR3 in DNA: TGTGCCAGCAGCTTTTGGGTTAAGGAGCAGTTCTTC. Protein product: CASSFWVKEQFF. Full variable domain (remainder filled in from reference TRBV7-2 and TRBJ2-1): GAGVSQSPSNKVTEKGKDVELRCDPISGHTALYWYRQSLGQGLEFLIYFQGNSAPDKSGLPSDRFSAERTGGSVSTLTIQRTQQEDSAVYLCASSFWVKEQFFGPGTRLTVL.

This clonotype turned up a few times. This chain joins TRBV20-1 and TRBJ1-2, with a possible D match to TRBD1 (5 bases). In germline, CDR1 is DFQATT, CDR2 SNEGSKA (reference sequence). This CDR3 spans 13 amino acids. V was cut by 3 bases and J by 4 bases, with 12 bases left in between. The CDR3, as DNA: TGCAGTGCTAGGGGACCTAACACCTATGGCTACACCTTC. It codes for CSARGPNTYGYTF.

CDR3 protein: CASSYMGGSKNIQYF. The CDR3 coding sequence is TGTGCCAGCAGTTACATGGGGGGATCCAAAAACATTCAGTACTTC. The chain combines TRBV6-6 with TRBJ2-4; TRBD2 is a possible D gene (6 bases). The CDR3 sequence is 15 residues long. Trimming left V 2 bases short and J 2 bases short, with 10 bases between. From germline, CDR1 is MNHNY and CDR2 SVGAGI (reference sequence).

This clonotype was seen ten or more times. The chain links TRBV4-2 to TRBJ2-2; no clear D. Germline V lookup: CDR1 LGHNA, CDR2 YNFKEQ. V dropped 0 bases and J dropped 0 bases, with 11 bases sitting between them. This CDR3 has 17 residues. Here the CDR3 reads CASSQDPARTNTGELFF. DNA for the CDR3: TGTGCCAGCAGCCAAGATCCGGCCAGGACGAACACCGGGGAGCTGTTTTTT.

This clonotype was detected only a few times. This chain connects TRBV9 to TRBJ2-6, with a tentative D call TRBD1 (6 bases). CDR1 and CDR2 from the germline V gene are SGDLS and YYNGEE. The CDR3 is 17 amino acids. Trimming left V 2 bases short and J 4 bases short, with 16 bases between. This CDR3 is CASSVQGRNTGANVLTF. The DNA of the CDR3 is TGTGCCAGCAGCGTTCAGGGGCGGAATACCGGGGCCAACGTCCTGACTTTC. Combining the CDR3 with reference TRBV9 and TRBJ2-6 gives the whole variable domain DSGVTQTPKHLITATGQRVTLRCSPRSGDLSVYWYQQSLDQGLQFLIQYYNGEERAKGNILERFSAQQFPDLHSELNLSSLELGDSALYFCASSVQGRNTGANVLTFGAGSRLTVL.

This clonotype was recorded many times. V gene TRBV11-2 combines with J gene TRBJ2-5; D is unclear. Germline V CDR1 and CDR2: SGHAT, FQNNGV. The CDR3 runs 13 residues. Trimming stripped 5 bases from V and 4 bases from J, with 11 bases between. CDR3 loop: CASSGYLRETQYF. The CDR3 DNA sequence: TGTGCCAGCAGCGGCTATCTCCGAGAGACCCAGTACTTC.

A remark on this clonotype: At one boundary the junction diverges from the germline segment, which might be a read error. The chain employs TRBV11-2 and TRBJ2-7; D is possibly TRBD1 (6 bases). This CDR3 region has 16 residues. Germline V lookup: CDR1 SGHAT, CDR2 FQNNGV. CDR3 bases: TGTGCCAGCAGCCTCAACCGGGACACCCTCTCCCACGAGCAGTACTTC. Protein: CASSLNRDTLSHEQYF.

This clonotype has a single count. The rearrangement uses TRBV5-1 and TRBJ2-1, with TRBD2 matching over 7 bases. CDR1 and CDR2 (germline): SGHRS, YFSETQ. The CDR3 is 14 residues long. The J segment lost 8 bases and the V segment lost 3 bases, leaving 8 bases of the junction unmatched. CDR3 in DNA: TGCGCCAGCAGCTCGGGGGGAGTGGCGGATGAGCAGTTCTTC. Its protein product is CASSSGGVADEQFF.

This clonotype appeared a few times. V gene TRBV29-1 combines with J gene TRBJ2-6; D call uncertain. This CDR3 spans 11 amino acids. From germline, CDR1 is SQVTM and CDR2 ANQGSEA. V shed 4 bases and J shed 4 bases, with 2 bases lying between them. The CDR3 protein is CSVVGANVLTF. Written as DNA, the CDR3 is TGCAGCGTTGTAGGGGCCAACGTCCTGACTTTC.

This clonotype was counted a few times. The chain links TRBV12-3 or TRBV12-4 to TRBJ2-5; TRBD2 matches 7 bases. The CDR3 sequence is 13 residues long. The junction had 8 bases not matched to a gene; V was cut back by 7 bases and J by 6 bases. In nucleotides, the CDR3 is TGTGCCAGCACGGGGGGACCATCGAAGACCCAGTACTTC. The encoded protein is CASTGGPSKTQYF.